This is a list of T cell receptor beta chains from one sample in a study of technical replicates of blood from a handful of donors. Libraries were prepared by immunoSEQ multiplex PCR; TCRdb keeps only in-frame clonotypes and omits some of them. The sample lists tens of thousands of clones, approximately 90% occurring once. Sequences were obtained from PBMCs. The receptors derive from a human donor in good health. Some clones in this sample may be carry-over from other donors' samples. CDR3s include the opening cysteine and the closing phenylalanine or tryptophan. The D gene is left open where the match is weak.

TRBV19,13,NA,CASSTGNQETQYF
TRBV4-2,16,TRBD1,CASSQETGTETILVFF
TRBV15,17,TRBD2,CATSRDRRTSVSYEQYF
TRBV5-4,15,NA,CASSLKRARVDTQYF
TRBV7-8,14,NA,CASSLVSGNTEAFF
TRBV18,14,NA,CASSLGLGADTQYF
TRBV6-5,16,TRBD1,CASSSLGQGSTGELFF
TRBV29-1,12,TRBD1,CSDRGRGETQYF
TRBV4-3,19,TRBD2,CASSQLLGTSGGFTYEQYF
TRBV29-1,17,TRBD1,CSVEVPGQGLFAYGYTF
TRBV2,14,TRBD1,CASRGQINTDTQYF
TRBV2,14,NA,CASSEGTGVYEQYF
TRBV5-6,17,NA,CASSSRFYRGSTRGYTF
TRBV4-3,15,NA,CASSQAPAGKDEQFF
TRBV30,12,TRBD2,CAWTSGNYEQYF
TRBV2,17,TRBD1,CASREQTRTGKTYEQYF
TRBV10-3,17,NA,CAIRKAVIPGGTDTQYF
TRBV7-2,17,TRBD1,CASSPSKTPGQGLGYTF
TRBV14,15,TRBD1,CASSPPGTGSREQYF
TRBV4-2,16,TRBD2,CASSQGPLAGIPTQYF
TRBV5-6,14,TRBD2,CASSLTSGRGEQYF
TRBV19,14,TRBD1,CATGTGTGTYEQYF
TRBV13,14,TRBD1,CASSSGTDSYEQYF
TRBV4-1,17,TRBD2,CASSRSGGLVDTGELFF
TRBV6-5,14,TRBD1,CASSFNRGSYGYTF
TRBV12-5,15,TRBD1,CASGAQGLGTDTQYF
TRBV2,15,NA,CASSGENRGGGGYTF
TRBV5-1,13,NA,CASSSGGQETQYF
TRBV5-1,14,NA,CASSLDTGSYEQYF
TRBV4-1,14,TRBD1,CASSRGTGVNEQFF
TRBV4-2,15,NA,CASSQDTSRFETQYF
TRBV2,15,NA,CASRLGAGTYNEQFF
TRBV2,13,NA,CASMSSGAGELFF